These 10 T cell receptor beta chains were all obtained from the same sample, sequenced in a study of control samples from healthy donors and cancer patients. Some clones are missing from TCRdb's copy, which holds only in-frame ones; the method was immunoSEQ multiplex PCR. The sample consists of 100,000 or so clones, more than 85% of them appearing once. Sample: blood. Every receptor here comes from a man aged 25-45 years in good health.

The chain has TRBV6-1 and TRBJ2-3; D is tentatively TRBD1 or TRBD2 (6 bases each). CDR3 length: 17 amino acids. Trimming removed 2 bases at V and 0 bases at J, with 15 bases between. Germline loops: CDR1 MNHNS, CDR2 SASEGT. The CDR3 protein is CASSESPGASSTDTQYF. DNA of the CDR3: TGTGCCAGCAGTGAATCTCCGGGGGCGTCTAGCACAGATACGCAGTATTTT.

The V and J genes are TRBV28 and TRBJ2-4; possibly TRBD1 for D (6 bases). With 7 bases removed from V and 4 bases from J, the gap between germline ends came to 17 bases. CDR3 length: 15 residues. Germline CDR1 reads MDHEN; CDR2 reads SYDVKM. CDR3 in DNA: TGTGCCAGCACCCCACAGGGATCCACAAAAAACATTCAGTACTTC. This codes for CASTPQGSTKNIQYF.

The V and J genes are TRBV19 and TRBJ2-1; 11 bases line up with TRBD1. Germline V gene data show CDR1 as LNHDA and CDR2 as SQIVND (reference sequence). The CDR3 consists of 18 residues. Unmatched junction bases numbered 16, after V lost 10 bases and J lost 2 bases. Here the CDR3 reads CATLPRDRGVVTYNEQFF. Written as DNA, the CDR3 is TGTGCCACCCTGCCTCGGGACAGGGGGGTTGTAACCTACAATGAGCAGTTCTTC.

The V gene is TRBV19, the J gene TRBJ2-7; TRBD2 aligns across 8 bases. CDR1 and CDR2 (germline): LNHDA, SQIVND (reference sequence). J was trimmed by 3 bases and V by 4 bases; bases with no gene match: 5. This CDR3 has 14 amino acids. This chain's CDR3 is CASSRGLVGYEQYV. DNA of the CDR3: TGTGCCAGTAGTAGGGGACTAGTGGGCTACGAGCAGTACGTC.

The rearrangement links TRBV6-5 to TRBJ2-7, with 9 bases identical to TRBD1. This CDR3 has 14 amino acids. Germline V gives CDR1 MNHEY, CDR2 SVGAGI. Germline trimming cut 7 bases from V and 3 bases from J; bases unmatched to any gene: 7. The CDR3 protein is CASMWGQGNYEQYV. The DNA for the CDR3 is TGTGCCAGCATGTGGGGACAGGGAAACTACGAGCAGTACGTC.

This chain connects TRBV5-4 to TRBJ1-2; D perhaps matches TRBD1 (5 bases). The CDR3 covers 14 residues. Looked up from germline, CDR1 is SGHNT and CDR2 is YYREEE (reference sequence). Trimming shortened V by 2 bases and J by 5 bases, and 13 bases separated the two germline ends. In nucleotides, the CDR3 is TGTGCCAGCAGCTTCGCCAGGGAGGCTTATGGCTACACCTTC. Translated: CASSFAREAYGYTF.

This rearrangement joins TRBV19 to TRBJ1-5; D is ambiguous. V dropped 6 bases and J dropped 0 bases, with 18 bases sitting between them. The CDR3 sequence is 17 residues long. Germline CDR1 and CDR2: LNHDA and SQIVND (reference sequence). The CDR3 DNA reads as TGTGCCAGTAGGACAATAAGGGCGGGGAATAGCAATCAGCCCCAGCATTTT. Its translation is CASRTIRAGNSNQPQHF.

This chain links TRBV24-1 with TRBJ2-1; 7 bases line up with TRBD1. CDR1 is KGHDR, CDR2 SFDVKD, per germline. Trimming cost V 5 bases and J 2 bases; bases outside gene matches: 5. This CDR3 contains 15 residues. DNA of the CDR3: TGTGCCACCAGTGCGACGACAGGGCCCTACAATGAGCAGTTCTTC. It translates to CATSATTGPYNEQFF.

The CDR3 protein is CASSFGRENTGELFF. CDR3 bases: TGTGCCAGCAGCTTTGGGCGCGAAAACACCGGGGAGCTGTTTTTT. The chain combines TRBV7-2 with TRBJ2-2; D ambiguous. This CDR3 is 15 amino acids long. The V gene lost 3 bases and the J gene lost 2 bases, with 10 bases spanning the gap. Germline values: CDR1 SGHTA, CDR2 FQGNSA.

The chain links TRBV30 to TRBJ1-3; D is uncertain. The V gene's germline CDR1 is GTSNPN and CDR2 SVGIG (reference sequence). This CDR3 contains 14 residues. Trimming took off 3 bases at V and 0 bases at J, with 9 bases between the two ends. The CDR3 nucleotides are TGTGCCTGGAGGGAGGTGTCCTCTGGAAACACCATATATTTT. This codes for CAWREVSSGNTIYF.